The 15 T cell receptor beta chains reported below all come from one sample, sequenced in a study of memory CD8 T cells in hepatitis C reinfection (dated by TCRdb to the late 2010s). The sample's time point label is to be understood as: late/post reinfection, 12 to 24 weeks after detection. TCR sequencing was performed on the sorted cells directly ex vivo, without any in vitro expansion beforehand. Library generation was performed with the immunoSEQ multiplex PCR assay. Drawn from immuneACCESS, this table holds only the in-frame rearrangements with V and J called that TCRdb kept. Clones are partly lost; checked studies trace under half to an unresolved V gene and leave the rest unexplained. The table for this sample lists about 50,000 clones; nearly 90% of them were counted only once. The ten largest clones capture 0.72% of the sample. Sequencing was performed on naive CD8+ T cells sorted from blood. What this sample's cell subset or site label stands for: total naive CD8+CD45RO- T cells. The receptors come from a man aged 18 to 29 with hepatitis C virus infection.

The chain couples TRBV6-1 to TRBJ2-1; the D gene is possibly TRBD1 (6 bases). Germline assignment: CDR1 MNHNS and CDR2 SASEGT. V gave up 7 bases and J gave up 9 bases, with 10 bases separating them. This CDR3 has 11 amino acids. As DNA, the CDR3 is TGTGCCAGCACAGGGGTGGGTGAGCAGTTCTTC. It yields the protein CASTGVGEQFF.

CDR3 protein: CASSLVGGKETQYF. The DNA for the CDR3 is TGTGCCAGCAGCTTGGTCGGAGGGAAGGAGACCCAGTACTTC. This chain connects TRBV5-4 to TRBJ2-5, with D possibly TRBD2 on 6 matching bases. Germline CDR1 and CDR2: SGHNT and YYREEE (reference sequence). V was clipped by 0 bases and J by 5 bases, with 11 bases between them. The CDR3 is 14 residues long. Together with reference TRBV5-4 and TRBJ2-5, the CDR3 gives the full variable domain: ETGVTQSPTHLIKTRGQQVTLRCSSQSGHNTVSWYQQALGQGPQFIFQYYREEENGRGNFPPRFSGLQFPNYSSELNVNALELDDSALYLCASSLVGGKETQYFGPGTRLLVL.

The J gene is TRBJ2-7, the V gene TRBV5-1, with 7 bases matching TRBD1. Trimming at V came to 6 bases and at J to 1 base, leaving 16 bases not matched to a gene. In germline, CDR1 is SGHRS, CDR2 YFSETQ. This CDR3 contains 17 residues. Here the CDR3 DNA reads TGCGCCAGCACCCCTCCTCGCAGGGGGTGGGGGTCCTACGAGCAGTACGTC. It encodes CASTPPRRGWGSYEQYV.

V gene TRBV7-9 combines with J gene TRBJ1-5; tentative D call: TRBD1 (6 bases). Germline loops: CDR1 SEHNR, CDR2 FQNEAQ (reference sequence). The length of the CDR3 is 16 residues. V was trimmed by 5 bases and J by 1 base, leaving 15 bases between them. This CDR3 reads CASSPSITGSNQPQHF. The CDR3 region has the DNA TGTGCCAGCAGCCCTTCCATAACAGGGAGCAATCAGCCCCAGCATTTT.

The rearrangement joins TRBV6-5 to TRBJ1-2, with 7 positions matching TRBD1. V trimming: 6 bases; J trimming: 8 bases; junction bases outside the gene matches: 12. Germline V CDR1 and CDR2: MNHEY, SVGAGI. The CDR3 has 14 amino acids. The CDR3 is CASRAFVTGEGYTF. For the CDR3, the DNA is TGTGCCAGCAGGGCCTTTGTAACAGGGGAAGGCTACACCTTC.

CDR3 protein: CASGESNYNEQFF. In DNA form, the CDR3 reads TGTGCCTCCGGGGAATCAAACTACAATGAGCAGTTCTTC. V gene TRBV2 combines with J gene TRBJ2-1; maybe TRBD2 (5 bases). CDR1 is SNHLY, CDR2 FYNNEI, per germline. With 11 bases removed from V and 3 bases from J, the gap between germline ends came to 14 bases. The CDR3 covers 13 residues.

The chain is built from TRBV5-4 and TRBJ1-1, with D hard to call. Per germline, CDR1 SGHNT and CDR2 YYREEE (reference sequence). Trimming took off 0 bases at V and 4 bases at J, with 16 bases between the two ends. CDR3 length: 16 residues. As DNA, the CDR3 is TGTGCCAGCAGCTTGGAGGTCGGAGGAGTGACCACTGAAGCTTTCTTT. Translated: CASSLEVGGVTTEAFF.

The chain joins TRBV11-2 to TRBJ2-5, with a possible D match to TRBD2 (6 bases). CDR3 length equals 16 residues. Trimming shortened V by 2 bases and J by 3 bases, and 16 bases separated the two germline ends. Per the germline V gene, CDR1 is SGHAT and CDR2 is FQNNGV. CDR3 sequence: CASSLTAGIGKETQYF. CDR3 DNA: TGTGCCAGCAGCTTAACGGCGGGGATAGGGAAAGAGACCCAGTACTTC.

The chain combines TRBV11-2 with TRBJ1-1; 8 nucleotides match TRBD1. J lost 6 bases, V lost 2 bases, and 5 bases had no gene match. CDR3 length: 14 amino acids. The germline gives CDR1 SGHAT, CDR2 FQNNGV. The CDR3 coding sequence is TGTGCCAGCAGCTTAAACTCAGGGGGCCCTGAAGCTTTCTTT. This codes for CASSLNSGGPEAFF.

This rearrangement joins TRBV4-1 to TRBJ1-5, with TRBD1 matching over 7 bases. The V gene end was trimmed by 4 bases and the J gene end by 3 bases; junction bases not matched to a gene: 3. The length of the CDR3 is 14 residues. Germline V CDR1 and CDR2: MGHRA, YSYEKL. The CDR3 region has the DNA TGCGCCAGCAGCCCAGGACAGGACAATCAGCCCCAGCATTTT. This gives the protein CASSPGQDNQPQHF.

Here the CDR3 reads CASSSTSGDNNEQFF. The CDR3 DNA reads TGTGCCAGTAGTTCGACTAGCGGAGATAACAATGAGCAGTTCTTC. V is TRBV19 and J is TRBJ2-1, with TRBD2 matching 9 bases. This CDR3 has 15 amino acids. The J segment lost 5 bases and the V segment lost 5 bases, leaving 7 bases of the junction unmatched. Germline CDR1 is LNHDA and CDR2 is SQIVND (reference sequence).

This sequence joins TRBV6-5 and TRBJ2-6; no definite D call. The CDR3 has 14 residues. Trimming took off 7 bases at V and 2 bases at J, with 9 bases between the two ends. Per the germline V gene, CDR1 is MNHEY and CDR2 is SVGAGI. The CDR3 DNA reads TGTGCCAGCACTGGCCCGCCTGGGGCCAACGTCCTGACTTTC. Encoded protein: CASTGPPGANVLTF.

The rearrangement joins TRBV27 to TRBJ1-1; TRBD1 might be the D (6 bases). The length of the CDR3 is 14 residues. The germline V and J ends were trimmed by 8 bases and 4 bases, with 17 bases remaining between them. The germline CDR1 and CDR2 sequences are MNHEY and SMNVEV (reference sequence). The CDR3 DNA reads as TGTGCCAGCCATTGGGGGGGCGACGCCACTGAAGCTTTCTTT. Its translation: CASHWGGDATEAFF.

V usage is TRBV2 and J usage is TRBJ2-2; 10 bases match TRBD2. V lost 6 bases, J lost 6 bases, and 7 bases stayed unmatched. Germline V gene data show CDR1 as SNHLY and CDR2 as FYNNEI. This CDR3 comprises 15 residues. CDR3 in DNA: TGTGCCAGCAGGGCCCTAGCGGGGGCCCCCGGGGAGCTGTTTTTT. Its protein is CASRALAGAPGELFF.

V is TRBV27 and J is TRBJ2-7; 11 bases match TRBD2. Germline loops: CDR1 MNHEY, CDR2 SMNVEV (reference sequence). The CDR3 spans 14 residues. V gave up 8 bases and J gave up 6 bases; unmatched junction bases: 9. The CDR3 nucleotides read TGTGCCAGCCGGCGAACTAGCGGGAGTGCCGAGCAGTACTTC. Encoded protein: CASRRTSGSAEQYF.